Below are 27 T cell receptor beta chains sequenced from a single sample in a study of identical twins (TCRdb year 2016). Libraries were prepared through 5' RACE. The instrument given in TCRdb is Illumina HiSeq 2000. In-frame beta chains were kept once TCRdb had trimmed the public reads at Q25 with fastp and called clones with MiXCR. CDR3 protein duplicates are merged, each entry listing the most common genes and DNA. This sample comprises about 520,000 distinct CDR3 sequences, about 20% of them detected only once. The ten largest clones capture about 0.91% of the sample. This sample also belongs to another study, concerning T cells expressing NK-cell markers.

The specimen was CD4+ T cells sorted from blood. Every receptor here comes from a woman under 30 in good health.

The CDR3 protein is CAISGVRDSREQFF. DNA for the CDR3: TGTGCCATCAGTGGGGTCCGGGACAGCCGTGAGCAGTTCTTC. The chain combines TRBV10-3 with TRBJ2-1; 7 positions match TRBD1. The CDR3 has 14 residues. Germline CDR1 ENHRY, CDR2 SYGVKD. With V trimmed by 4 bases and J by 9 bases, 9 bases remained unmatched.

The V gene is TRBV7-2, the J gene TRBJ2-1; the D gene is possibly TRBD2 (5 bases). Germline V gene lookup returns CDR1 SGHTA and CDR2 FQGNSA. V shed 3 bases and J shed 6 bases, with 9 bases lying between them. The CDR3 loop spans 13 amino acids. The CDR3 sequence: CASSFQTSNEQFF. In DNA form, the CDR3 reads TGTGCCAGCAGCTTTCAAACTAGCAATGAGCAGTTCTTC. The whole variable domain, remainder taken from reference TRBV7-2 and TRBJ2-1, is GAGVSQSPSNKVTEKGKDVELRCDPISGHTALYWYRQSLGQGLEFLIYFQGNSAPDKSGLPSDRFSAERTGGSVSTLTIQRTQQEDSAVYLCASSFQTSNEQFFGPGTRLTVL.

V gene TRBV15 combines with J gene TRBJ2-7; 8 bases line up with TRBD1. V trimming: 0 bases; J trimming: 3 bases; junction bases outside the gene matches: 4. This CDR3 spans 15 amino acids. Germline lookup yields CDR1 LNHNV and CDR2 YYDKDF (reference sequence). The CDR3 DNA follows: TGTGCCACCAGCAGAGAACAGGGGGTCCTCTACGAGCAGTACTTC. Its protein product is CATSREQGVLYEQYF.

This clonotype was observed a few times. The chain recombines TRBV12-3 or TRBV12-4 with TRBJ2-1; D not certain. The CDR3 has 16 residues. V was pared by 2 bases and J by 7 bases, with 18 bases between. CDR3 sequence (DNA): TGTGCCAGCAGTTTATCCGGGCCCCCTGCCCAGAATGAGCAGTTCTTC. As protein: CASSLSGPPAQNEQFF.

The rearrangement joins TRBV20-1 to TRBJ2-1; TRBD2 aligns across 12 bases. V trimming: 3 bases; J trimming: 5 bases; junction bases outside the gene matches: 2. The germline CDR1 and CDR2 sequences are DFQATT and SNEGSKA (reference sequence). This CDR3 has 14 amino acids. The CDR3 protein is CSASRLAGDNEQFF. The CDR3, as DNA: TGCAGTGCTAGCCGACTAGCGGGGGACAATGAGCAGTTCTTC.

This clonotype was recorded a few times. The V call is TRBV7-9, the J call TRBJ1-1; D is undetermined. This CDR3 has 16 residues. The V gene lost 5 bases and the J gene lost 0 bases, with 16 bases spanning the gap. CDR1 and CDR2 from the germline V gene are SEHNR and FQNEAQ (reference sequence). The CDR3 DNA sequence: TGTGCCAGCAGCGCCCGACCGTCCGGCATGAACACTGAAGCTTTCTTT. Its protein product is CASSARPSGMNTEAFF.

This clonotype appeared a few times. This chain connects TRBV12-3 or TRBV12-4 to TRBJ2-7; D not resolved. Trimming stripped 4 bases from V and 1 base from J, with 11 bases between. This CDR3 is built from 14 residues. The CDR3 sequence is CASSSLLGSYEQYF. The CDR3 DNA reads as TGTGCCAGCAGTTCCCTACTCGGGTCCTACGAGCAGTACTTC.

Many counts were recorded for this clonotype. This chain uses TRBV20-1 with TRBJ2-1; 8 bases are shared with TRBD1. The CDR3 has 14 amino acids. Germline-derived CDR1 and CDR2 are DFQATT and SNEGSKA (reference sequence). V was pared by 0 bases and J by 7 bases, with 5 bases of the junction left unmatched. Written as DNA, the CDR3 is TGCAGTGCTAGAGATAGGACAGGGCGGAATGAGCAGTTCTTC. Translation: CSARDRTGRNEQFF.

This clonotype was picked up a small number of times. This CDR3 is CASSYPRSSQSFLTF. Here the CDR3 DNA reads TGTGCCAGCAGTTACCCGAGGTCGTCACAGTCTTTCCTGACTTTC. This chain joins TRBV6-5 and TRBJ2-6; D ambiguous. The length of the CDR3 is 15 residues. Between the trimmed V and J ends, which lost 2 bases and 14 bases, there was a span of 19 bases. The germline CDR1 and CDR2 sequences are MNHEY and SVGAGI.

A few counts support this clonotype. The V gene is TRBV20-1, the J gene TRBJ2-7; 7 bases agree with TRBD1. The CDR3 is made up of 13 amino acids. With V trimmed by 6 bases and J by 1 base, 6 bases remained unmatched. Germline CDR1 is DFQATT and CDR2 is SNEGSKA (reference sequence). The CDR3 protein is CSATGTASYEQYF. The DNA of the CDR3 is TGCAGTGCGACCGGGACAGCTTCCTACGAGCAGTACTTC.

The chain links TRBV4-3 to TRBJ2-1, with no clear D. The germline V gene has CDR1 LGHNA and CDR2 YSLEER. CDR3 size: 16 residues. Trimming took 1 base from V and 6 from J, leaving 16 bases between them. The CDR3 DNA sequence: TGCGCCAGCAGCCAAGCTTTCACCCTGGTAGCCAATGAGCAGTTCTTC. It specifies CASSQAFTLVANEQFF.

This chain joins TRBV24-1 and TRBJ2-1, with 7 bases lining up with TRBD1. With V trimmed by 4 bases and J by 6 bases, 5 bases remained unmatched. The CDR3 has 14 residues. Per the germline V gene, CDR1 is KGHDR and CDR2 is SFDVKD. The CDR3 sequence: CATSDPDRANEQFF. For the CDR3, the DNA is TGTGCCACCAGTGACCCCGACAGGGCCAATGAGCAGTTCTTC.

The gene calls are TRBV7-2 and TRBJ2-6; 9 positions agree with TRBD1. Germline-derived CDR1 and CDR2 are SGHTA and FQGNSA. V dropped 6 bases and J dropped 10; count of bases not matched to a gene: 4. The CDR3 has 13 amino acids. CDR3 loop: CASRGTGFNVLTF. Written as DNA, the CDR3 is TGTGCCAGCAGGGGGACAGGGTTTAACGTCCTGACTTTC. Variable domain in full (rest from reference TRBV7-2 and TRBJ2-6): GAGVSQSPSNKVTEKGKDVELRCDPISGHTALYWYRQSLGQGLEFLIYFQGNSAPDKSGLPSDRFSAERTGGSVSTLTIQRTQQEDSAVYLCASRGTGFNVLTFGAGSRLTVL.

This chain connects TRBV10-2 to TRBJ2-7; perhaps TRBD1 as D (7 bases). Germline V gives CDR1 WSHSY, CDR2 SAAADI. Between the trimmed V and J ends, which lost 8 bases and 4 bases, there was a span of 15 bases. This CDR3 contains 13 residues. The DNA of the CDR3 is TGCGCCAGCGGAGCGGCAGGGGGGTACGAGCAGTACTTC. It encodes CASGAAGGYEQYF.

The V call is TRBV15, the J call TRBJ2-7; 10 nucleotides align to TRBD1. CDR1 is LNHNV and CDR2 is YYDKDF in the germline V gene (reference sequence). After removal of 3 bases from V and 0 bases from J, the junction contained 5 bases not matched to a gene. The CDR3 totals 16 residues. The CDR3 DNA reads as TGTGCCACCAGCAGGACTGGACAGGGGGACTCCTACGAGCAGTACTTC. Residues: CATSRTGQGDSYEQYF.

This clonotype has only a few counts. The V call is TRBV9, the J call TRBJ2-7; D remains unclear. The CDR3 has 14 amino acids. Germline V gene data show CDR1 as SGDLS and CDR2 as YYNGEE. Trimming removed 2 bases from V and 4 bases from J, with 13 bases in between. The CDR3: CASSVTWSRYEQYF. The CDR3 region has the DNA TGTGCCAGCAGCGTGACCTGGAGTCGGTACGAGCAGTACTTC.

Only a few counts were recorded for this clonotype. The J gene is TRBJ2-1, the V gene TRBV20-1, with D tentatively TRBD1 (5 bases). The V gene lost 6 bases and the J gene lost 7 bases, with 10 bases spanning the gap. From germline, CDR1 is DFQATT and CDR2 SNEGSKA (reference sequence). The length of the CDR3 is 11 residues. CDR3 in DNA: TGCAGTGCAGGGGTTGGGAATGAGCAGTTCTTC. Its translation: CSAGVGNEQFF.

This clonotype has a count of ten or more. In nucleotides, the CDR3 is TGCAGTGCTAGAGGTACAGGGGGCTCCTATGGCTACACCTTC. Encoded protein: CSARGTGGSYGYTF. This chain joins TRBV20-1 and TRBJ1-2; TRBD1 aligns across 9 bases. This CDR3 is 14 amino acids long. Germline V lookup: CDR1 DFQATT, CDR2 SNEGSKA (reference sequence). The ends lost 1 base at V and 4 bases at J; junction bases unmatched: 4.

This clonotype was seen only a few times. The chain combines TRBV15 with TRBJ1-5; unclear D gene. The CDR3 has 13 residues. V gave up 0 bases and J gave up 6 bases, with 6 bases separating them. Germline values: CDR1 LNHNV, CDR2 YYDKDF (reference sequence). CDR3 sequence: CATSRDRSQPQHF. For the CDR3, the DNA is TGTGCCACCAGCAGAGATAGAAGTCAGCCCCAGCATTTT.

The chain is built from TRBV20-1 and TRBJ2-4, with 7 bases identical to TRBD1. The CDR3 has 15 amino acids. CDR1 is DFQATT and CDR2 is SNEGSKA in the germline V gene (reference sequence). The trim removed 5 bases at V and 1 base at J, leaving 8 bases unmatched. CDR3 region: CSAHNRGRAKNIQYF. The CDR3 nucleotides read TGCAGTGCTCACAACAGGGGCCGGGCCAAAAACATTCAGTACTTC.

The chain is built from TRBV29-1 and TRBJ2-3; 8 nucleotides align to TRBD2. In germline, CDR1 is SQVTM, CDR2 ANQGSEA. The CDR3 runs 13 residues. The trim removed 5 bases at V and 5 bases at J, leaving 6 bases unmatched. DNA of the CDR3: TGCAGCGTTAGGCTAGCGGGCGTAGATACGCAGTATTTT. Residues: CSVRLAGVDTQYF.

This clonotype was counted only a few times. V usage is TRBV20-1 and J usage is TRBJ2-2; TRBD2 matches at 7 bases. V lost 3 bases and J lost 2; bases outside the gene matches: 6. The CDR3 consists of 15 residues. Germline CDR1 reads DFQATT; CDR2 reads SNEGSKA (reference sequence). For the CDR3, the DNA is TGCAGTGCTAGGGCCAGCGGGGATAACACCGGGGAGCTGTTTTTT. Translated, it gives CSARASGDNTGELFF.

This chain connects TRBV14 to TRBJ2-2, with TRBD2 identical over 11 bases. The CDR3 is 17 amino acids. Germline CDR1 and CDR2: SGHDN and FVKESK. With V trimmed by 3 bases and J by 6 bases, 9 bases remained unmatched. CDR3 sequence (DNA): TGTGCCAGCAGCCATCCCAGACTAGCGGGACACCCCGGGGAGCTGTTTTTT. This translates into CASSHPRLAGHPGELFF.

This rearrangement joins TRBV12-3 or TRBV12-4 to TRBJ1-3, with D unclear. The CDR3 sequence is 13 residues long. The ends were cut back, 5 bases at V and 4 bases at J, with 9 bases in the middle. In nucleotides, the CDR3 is TGTGCCAGCAGTGGGTTAGCAGGAAACACCATATATTTT. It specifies CASSGLAGNTIYF.

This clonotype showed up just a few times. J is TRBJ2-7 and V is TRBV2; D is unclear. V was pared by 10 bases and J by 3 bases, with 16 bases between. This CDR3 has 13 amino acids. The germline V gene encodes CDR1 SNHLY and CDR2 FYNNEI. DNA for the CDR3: TGTGCCACCCTTAGGCCGGGTAACTACGAGCAGTACTTC. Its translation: CATLRPGNYEQYF.

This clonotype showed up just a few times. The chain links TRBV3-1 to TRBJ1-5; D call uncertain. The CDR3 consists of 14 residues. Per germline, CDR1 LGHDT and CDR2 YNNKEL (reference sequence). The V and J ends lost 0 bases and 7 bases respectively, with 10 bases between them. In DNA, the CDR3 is TGTGCCAGCAGCCAAGAGGGCCCCGGGCAGCCCCAGCATTTT. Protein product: CASSQEGPGQPQHF.

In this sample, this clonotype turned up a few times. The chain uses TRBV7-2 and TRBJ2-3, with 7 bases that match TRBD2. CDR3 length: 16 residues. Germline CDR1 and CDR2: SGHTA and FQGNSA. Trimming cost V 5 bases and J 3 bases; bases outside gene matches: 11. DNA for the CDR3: TGTGCCAGCAGCCGTCTGCAAGGACTAGGGACAGATACGCAGTATTTT. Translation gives CASSRLQGLGTDTQYF.